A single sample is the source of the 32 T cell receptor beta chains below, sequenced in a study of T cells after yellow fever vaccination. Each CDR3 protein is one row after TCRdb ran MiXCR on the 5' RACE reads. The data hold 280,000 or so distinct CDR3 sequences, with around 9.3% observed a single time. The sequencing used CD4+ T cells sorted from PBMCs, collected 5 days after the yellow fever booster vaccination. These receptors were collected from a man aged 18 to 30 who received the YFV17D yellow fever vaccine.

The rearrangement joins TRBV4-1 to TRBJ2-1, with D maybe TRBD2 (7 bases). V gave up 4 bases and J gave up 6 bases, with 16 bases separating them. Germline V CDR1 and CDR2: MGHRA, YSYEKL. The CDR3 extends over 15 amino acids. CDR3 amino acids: CASSRVRGGSNEQFF. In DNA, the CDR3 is TGCGCCAGCAGCCGAGTGCGCGGGGGCTCCAATGAGCAGTTCTTC.

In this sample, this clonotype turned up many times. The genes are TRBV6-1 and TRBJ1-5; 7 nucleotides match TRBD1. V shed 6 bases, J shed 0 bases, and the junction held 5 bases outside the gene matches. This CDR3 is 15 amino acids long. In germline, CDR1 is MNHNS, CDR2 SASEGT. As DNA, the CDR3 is TGTGCCAGCAGGGGGGACAGACATAGCAATCAGCCCCAGCATTTT. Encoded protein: CASRGDRHSNQPQHF.

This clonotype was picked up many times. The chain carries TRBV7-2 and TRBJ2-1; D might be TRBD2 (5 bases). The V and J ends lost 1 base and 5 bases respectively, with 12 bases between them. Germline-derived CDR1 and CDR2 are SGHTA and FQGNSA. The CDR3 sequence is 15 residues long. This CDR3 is CASSLDPSPHNEQFF. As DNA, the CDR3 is TGTGCCAGCAGCTTAGATCCTAGCCCCCACAATGAGCAGTTCTTC.

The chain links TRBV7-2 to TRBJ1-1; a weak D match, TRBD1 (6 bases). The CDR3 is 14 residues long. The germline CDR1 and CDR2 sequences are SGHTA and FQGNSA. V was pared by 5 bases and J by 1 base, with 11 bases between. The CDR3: CASSIQTGNTEAFF. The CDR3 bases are TGTGCCAGCAGCATCCAGACAGGGAACACTGAAGCTTTCTTT.

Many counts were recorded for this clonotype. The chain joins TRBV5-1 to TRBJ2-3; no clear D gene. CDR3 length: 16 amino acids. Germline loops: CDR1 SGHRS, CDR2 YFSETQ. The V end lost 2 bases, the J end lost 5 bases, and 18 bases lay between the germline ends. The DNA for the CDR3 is TGCGCCAGCAGCTTTGGCAGCGCATCATACGGAGATACGCAGTATTTT. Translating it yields CASSFGSASYGDTQYF. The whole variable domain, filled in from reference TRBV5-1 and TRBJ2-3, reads KAGVTQTPRYLIKTRGQQVTLSCSPISGHRSVSWYQQTPGQGLQFLFEYFSETQRNKGNFPGRFSGRQFSNSRSEMNVSTLELGDSALYLCASSFGSASYGDTQYFGPGTRLTVL.

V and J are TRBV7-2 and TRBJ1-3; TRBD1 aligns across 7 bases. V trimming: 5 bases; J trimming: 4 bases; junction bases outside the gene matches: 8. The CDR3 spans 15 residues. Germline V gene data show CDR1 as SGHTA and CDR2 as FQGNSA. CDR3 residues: CASSRARGVGNTIYF. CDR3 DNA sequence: TGTGCCAGCAGCCGGGCCAGGGGGGTCGGAAACACCATATATTTT.

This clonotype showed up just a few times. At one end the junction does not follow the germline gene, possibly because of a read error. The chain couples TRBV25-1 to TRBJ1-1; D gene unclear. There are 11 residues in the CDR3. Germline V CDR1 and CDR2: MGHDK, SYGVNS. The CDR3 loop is CASKRNAEAFF. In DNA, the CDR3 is TGTGCCAGCAAGAGGAACGCTGAAGCTTTCTTT.

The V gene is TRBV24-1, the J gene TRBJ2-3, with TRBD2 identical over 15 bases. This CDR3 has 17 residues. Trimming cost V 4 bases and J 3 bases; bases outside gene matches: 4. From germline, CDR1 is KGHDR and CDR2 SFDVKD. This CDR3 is CATSDAGLAGGTDTQYF. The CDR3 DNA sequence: TGTGCCACCAGTGACGCGGGACTAGCGGGGGGAACAGATACGCAGTATTTT.

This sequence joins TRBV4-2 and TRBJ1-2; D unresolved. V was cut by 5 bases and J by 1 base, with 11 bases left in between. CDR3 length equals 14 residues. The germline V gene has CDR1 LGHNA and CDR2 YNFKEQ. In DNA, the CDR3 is TGTGCCAGCAGCGCAGGATCTAGTAACTATGGCTACACCTTC. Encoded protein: CASSAGSSNYGYTF.

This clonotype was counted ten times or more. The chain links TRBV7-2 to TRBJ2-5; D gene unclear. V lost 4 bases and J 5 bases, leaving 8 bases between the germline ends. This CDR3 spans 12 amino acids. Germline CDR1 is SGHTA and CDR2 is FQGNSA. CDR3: CASSSLRETQYF. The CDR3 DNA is TGTGCCAGCAGCTCCCTTAGGGAGACCCAGTACTTC.

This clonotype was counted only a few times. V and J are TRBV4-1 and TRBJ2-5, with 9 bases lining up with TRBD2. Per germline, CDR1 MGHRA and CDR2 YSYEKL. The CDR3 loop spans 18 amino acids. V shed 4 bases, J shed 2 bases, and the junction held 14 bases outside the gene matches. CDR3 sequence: CASSRSLERGELQETQYF. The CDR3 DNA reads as TGCGCCAGCAGCCGAAGCCTGGAGCGGGGGGAACTTCAAGAGACCCAGTACTTC.

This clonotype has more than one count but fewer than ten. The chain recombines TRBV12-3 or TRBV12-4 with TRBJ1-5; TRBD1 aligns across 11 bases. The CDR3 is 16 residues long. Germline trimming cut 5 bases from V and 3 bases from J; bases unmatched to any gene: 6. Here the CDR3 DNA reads TGTGCCAGCAGTCCCAGGACAGGGGGCGTCAATCAGCCCCAGCATTTT. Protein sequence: CASSPRTGGVNQPQHF.

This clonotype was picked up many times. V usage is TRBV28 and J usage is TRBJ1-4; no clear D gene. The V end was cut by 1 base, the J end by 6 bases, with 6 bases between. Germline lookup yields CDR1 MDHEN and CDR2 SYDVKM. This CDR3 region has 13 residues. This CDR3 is CASSLYNDEKLFF. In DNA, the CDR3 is TGTGCCAGCAGTTTATATAACGATGAAAAACTGTTTTTT.

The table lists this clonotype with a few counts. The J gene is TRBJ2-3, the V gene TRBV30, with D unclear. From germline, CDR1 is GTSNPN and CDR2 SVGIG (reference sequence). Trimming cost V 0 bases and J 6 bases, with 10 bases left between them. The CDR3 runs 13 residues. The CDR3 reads CAWSVNQADTQYF. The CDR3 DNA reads TGTGCCTGGAGTGTAAACCAAGCTGATACGCAGTATTTT.

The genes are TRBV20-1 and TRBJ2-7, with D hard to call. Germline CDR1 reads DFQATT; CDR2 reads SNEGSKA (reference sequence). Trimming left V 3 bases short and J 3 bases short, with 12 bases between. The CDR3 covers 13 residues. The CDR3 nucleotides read TGCAGTGCTAGGGATCGGAGAGACTACGAGCAGTACGTC. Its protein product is CSARDRRDYEQYV.

CDR3 DNA: TGTGCCAGCAGCGTAGGGCAGGGCCATGAAAAACTGTTTTTT. Translation gives CASSVGQGHEKLFF. V gene TRBV9 combines with J gene TRBJ1-4; D is perhaps TRBD1 (5 bases). V was cut by 0 bases and J by 6 bases, with 9 bases left in between. The germline V gene has CDR1 SGDLS and CDR2 YYNGEE. The CDR3 has 14 amino acids.

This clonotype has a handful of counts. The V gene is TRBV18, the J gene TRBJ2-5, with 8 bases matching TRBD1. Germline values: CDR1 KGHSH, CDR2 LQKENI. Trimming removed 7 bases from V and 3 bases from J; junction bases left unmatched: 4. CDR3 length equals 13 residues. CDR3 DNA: TGTGCCAGCTGGGGACAGGAAAAAGAGACCCAGTACTTC. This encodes CASWGQEKETQYF.

CDR3 nucleotides: TGTGCCAGCAGATTTGTGGGGAGCTACCCCGCCGAGCAGTACTTC. Its protein is CASRFVGSYPAEQYF. This rearrangement joins TRBV7-9 to TRBJ2-7; possible D gene TRBD2, 5 bases. V was pared by 6 bases and J by 6 bases, with 21 bases between. The CDR3 spans 15 residues. Germline V gives CDR1 SEHNR, CDR2 FQNEAQ (reference sequence).

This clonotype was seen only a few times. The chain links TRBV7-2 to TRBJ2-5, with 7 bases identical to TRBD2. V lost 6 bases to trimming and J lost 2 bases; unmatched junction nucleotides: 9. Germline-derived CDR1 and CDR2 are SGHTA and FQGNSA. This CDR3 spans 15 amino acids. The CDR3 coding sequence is TGTGCCAGCAGGCGGGGGAGGACGGAACAAGAGACCCAGTACTTC. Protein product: CASRRGRTEQETQYF.

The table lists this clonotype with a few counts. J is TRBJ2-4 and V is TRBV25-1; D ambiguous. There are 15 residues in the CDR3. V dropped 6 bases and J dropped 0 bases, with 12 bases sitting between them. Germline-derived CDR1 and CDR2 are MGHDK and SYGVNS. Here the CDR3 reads CASSDLTQAKNIQYF. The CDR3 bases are TGTGCCAGCAGCGACTTGACCCAAGCCAAAAACATTCAGTACTTC. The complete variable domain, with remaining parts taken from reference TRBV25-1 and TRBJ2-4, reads EADIYQTPRYLVIGTGKKITLECSQTMGHDKMYWYQQDPGMELHLIHYSYGVNSTEKGDLSSESTVSRIRTEHFPLTLESARPSHTSQYLCASSDLTQAKNIQYFGAGTRLSVL.

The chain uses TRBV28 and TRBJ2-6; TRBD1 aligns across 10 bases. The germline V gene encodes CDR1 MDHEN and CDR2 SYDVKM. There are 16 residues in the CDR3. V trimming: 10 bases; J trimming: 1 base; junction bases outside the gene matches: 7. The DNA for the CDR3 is TGTGCCACCTTAAGACAGGGGGCATCTGGGGCCAACGTCCTGACTTTC. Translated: CATLRQGASGANVLTF.

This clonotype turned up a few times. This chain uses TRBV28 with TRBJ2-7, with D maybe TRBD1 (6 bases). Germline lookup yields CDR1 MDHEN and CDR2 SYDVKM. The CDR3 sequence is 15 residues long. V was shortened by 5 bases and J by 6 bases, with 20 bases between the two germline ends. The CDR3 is CASSPGDRSQGEQYV. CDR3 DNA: TGTGCCAGCAGTCCAGGCGACAGGAGTCAGGGCGAGCAGTACGTC.

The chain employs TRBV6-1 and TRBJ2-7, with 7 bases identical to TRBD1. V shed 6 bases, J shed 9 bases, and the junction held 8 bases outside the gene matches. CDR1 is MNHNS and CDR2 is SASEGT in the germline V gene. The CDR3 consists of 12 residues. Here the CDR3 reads CASSRDSRWQYF. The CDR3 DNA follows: TGTGCCAGCAGCCGGGACAGTAGATGGCAGTACTTC.

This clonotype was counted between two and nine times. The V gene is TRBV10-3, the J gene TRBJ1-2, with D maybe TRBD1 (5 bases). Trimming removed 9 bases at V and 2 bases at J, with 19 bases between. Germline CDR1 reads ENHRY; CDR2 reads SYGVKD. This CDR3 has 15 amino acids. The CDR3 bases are TGTGCCATGGGACCGAATTCTGGATGGAACTATGGCTACACCTTC. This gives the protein CAMGPNSGWNYGYTF.

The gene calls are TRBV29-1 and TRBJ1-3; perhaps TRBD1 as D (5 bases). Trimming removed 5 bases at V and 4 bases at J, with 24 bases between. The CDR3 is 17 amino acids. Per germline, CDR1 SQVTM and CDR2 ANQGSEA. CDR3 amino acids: CSVRQFRGESSGNTIYF. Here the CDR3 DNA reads TGCAGCGTTCGTCAATTCCGGGGGGAGAGTTCAGGAAACACCATATATTTT.

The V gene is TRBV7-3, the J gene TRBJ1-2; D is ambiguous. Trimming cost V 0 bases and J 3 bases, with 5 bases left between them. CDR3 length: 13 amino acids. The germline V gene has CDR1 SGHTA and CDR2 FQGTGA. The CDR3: CASSLTGHYGYTF. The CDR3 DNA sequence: TGTGCCAGCAGCTTAACGGGTCACTATGGCTACACCTTC.

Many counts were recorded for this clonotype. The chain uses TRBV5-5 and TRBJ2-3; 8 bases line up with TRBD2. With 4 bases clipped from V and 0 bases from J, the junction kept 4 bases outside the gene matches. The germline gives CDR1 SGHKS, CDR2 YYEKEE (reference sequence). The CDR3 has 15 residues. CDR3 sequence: CASSPRGASTDTQYF. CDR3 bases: TGTGCCAGCAGCCCGCGGGGGGCGAGCACAGATACGCAGTATTTT.

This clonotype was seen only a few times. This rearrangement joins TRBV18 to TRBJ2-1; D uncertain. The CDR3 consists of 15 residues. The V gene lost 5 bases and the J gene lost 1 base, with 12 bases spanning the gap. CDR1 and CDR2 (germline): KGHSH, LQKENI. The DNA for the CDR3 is TGTGCCAGCTCAACTGGGGTAACGTCCTACAATGAGCAGTTCTTC. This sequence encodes CASSTGVTSYNEQFF. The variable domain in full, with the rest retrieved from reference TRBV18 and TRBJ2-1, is NAGVMQNPRHLVRRRGQEARLRCSPMKGHSHVYWYRQLPEEGLKFMVYLQKENIIDESGMPKERFSAEFPKEGPSILRIQQVVRGDSAAYFCASSTGVTSYNEQFFGPGTRLTVL.

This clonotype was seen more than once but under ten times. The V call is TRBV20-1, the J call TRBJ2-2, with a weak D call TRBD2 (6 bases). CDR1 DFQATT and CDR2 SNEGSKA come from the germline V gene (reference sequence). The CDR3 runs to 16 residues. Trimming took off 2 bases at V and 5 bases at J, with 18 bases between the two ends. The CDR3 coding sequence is TGCAGTGCTAGATCCTACGGAGGGGCGAGGACCGGGGAGCTGTTTTTT. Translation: CSARSYGGARTGELFF.

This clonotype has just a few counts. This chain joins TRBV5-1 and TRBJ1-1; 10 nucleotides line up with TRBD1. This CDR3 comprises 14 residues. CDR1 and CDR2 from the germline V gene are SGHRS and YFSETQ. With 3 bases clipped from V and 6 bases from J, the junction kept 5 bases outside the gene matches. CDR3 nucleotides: TGCGCCAGCAGCTACGGACAGGGGGTCCCTGAAGCTTTCTTT. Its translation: CASSYGQGVPEAFF.

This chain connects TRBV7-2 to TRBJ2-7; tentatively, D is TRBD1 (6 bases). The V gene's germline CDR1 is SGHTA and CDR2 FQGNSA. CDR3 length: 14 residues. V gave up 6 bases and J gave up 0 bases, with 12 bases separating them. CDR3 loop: CASSRQAGSYEQYF. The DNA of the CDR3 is TGTGCCAGCAGTCGACAGGCCGGCTCCTACGAGCAGTACTTC.

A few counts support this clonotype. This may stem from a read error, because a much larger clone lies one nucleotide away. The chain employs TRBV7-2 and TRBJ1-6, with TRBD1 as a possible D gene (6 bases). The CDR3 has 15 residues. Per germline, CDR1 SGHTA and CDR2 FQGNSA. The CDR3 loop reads CASMPPGHPNSPLPF. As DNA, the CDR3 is TGTGCCAGCATGCCCCCGGGACATCCCAATTCACCCCTCCCCTTT.